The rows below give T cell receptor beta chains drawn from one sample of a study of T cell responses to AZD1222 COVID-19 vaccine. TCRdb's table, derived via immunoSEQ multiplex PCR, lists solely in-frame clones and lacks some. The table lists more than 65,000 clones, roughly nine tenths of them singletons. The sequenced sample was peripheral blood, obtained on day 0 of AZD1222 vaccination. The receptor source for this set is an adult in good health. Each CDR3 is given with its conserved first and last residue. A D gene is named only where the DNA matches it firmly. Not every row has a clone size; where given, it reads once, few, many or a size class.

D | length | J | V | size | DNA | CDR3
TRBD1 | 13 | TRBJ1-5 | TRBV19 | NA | TGTGCCAGCGCCACAGGGGACAATCAGCCCCAGCATTTT | CASATGDNQPQHF
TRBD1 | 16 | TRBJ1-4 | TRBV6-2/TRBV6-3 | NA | TGTGCCAGCAGCTCTCTGACAGGGGCCCTCAATGAAAAACTGTTTTTT | CASSSLTGALNEKLFF
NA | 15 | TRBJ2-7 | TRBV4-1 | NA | TGCGCCAGCAGCCACCAAGGCCCTCTCTCCTACGAGCAGTACTTC | CASSHQGPLSYEQYF
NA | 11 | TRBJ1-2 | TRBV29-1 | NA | TGCAGCGTTTCCAGTAACTATGGCTACACCTTC | CSVSSNYGYTF
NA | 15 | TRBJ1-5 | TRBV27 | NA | TGTGCCAGCCGGCTTGCGGCGTATAGCAATCAGCCCCAGCATTTT | CASRLAAYSNQPQHF
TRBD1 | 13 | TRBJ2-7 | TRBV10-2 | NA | TGCGCCAGCAGTGATGGGACAGCCTACGAGCAGTACTTC | CASSDGTAYEQYF
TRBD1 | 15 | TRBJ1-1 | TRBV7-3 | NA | TGTGCCAGCAGCGCCGGACAGGGATCGAACACTGAAGCTTTCTTT | CASSAGQGSNTEAFF
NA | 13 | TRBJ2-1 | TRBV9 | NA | TGTGCCAGCAGCAACGGGAGTTCGAGGGCGCAGTTCTTC | CASSNGSSRAQFF
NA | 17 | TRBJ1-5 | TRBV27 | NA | TGTGCCAGCAGCCCCGCTATTGGGGGCTCGAGCAATCAGCCCCAGCATTTT | CASSPAIGGSSNQPQHF
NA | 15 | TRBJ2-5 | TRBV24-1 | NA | TGTGCCACCAGTGATTTTCCAGCCAAGGCGGAGACCCAGTACTTC | CATSDFPAKAETQYF
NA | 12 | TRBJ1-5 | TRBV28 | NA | TGTGCCAGCAGTTTATCCGCTCAGCCCCAGCATTTT | CASSLSAQPQHF
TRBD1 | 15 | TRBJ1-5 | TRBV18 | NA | TGTGCCAGCTCACTACAAGGACAGGGTCAGCAGCCCCAGCATTTT | CASSLQGQGQQPQHF
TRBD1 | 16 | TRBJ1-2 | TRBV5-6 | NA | TGTGCCAGCAGCTTAACCGGGACAGGGGTTAACTATGGCTACACCTTC | CASSLTGTGVNYGYTF
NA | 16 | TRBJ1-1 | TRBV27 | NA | TGTGCCAGCAGTTTACAGGCAGGGGCGCAGGGAACTGAAGCTTTCTTT | CASSLQAGAQGTEAFF
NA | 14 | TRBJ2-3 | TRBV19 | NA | TGTGCCAGTAGTATAGGTCCTAGAGCGGATACGCAGTATTTT | CASSIGPRADTQYF
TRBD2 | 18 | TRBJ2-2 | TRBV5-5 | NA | TGTGCCAGCAGCACCGGACTAGCGGGAGGCAAAGGGTCCGGGGAGCTGTTTTTT | CASSTGLAGGKGSGELFF
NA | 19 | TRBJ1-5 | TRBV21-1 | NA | TGTGCCAGCAGCAAAGGGAGTAGCAGCCTGGGGGTCAGCAATCAGCCCCAGCATTTT | CASSKGSSSLGVSNQPQHF
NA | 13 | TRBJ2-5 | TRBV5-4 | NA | TGTGCCAGCAGCTTAGGGGCCCGAGAGACCCAGTACTTC | CASSLGARETQYF
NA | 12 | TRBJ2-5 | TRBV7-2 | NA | TGTGCCAGCAGCTTTCTATCTGAGACCCAGTACTTC | CASSFLSETQYF
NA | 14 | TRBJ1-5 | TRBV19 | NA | TGTGCCAGTGATTTTAGTGGGCCCAATCAGCCCCAGCATTTT | CASDFSGPNQPQHF
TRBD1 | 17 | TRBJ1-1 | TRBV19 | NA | TGTGCCAGTAGTCCGGGACAGCTGATTTACATGAACACTGAAGCTTTCTTT | CASSPGQLIYMNTEAFF
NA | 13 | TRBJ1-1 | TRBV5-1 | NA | TGCGCCAGCAGGCAGATGGTGAACACTGAAGCTTTCTTT | CASRQMVNTEAFF
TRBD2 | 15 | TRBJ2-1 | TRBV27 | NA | TGTGCCAGCAGTTTAGCTGCGGGGGGGCCGTTTGAGCAGTTCTTC | CASSLAAGGPFEQFF
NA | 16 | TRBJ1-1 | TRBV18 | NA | TGTGCCAGCTCACCACCGGTGGCGGGGGGCTACACTGAAGCTTTCTTT | CASSPPVAGGYTEAFF
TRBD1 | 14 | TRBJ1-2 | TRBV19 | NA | TGTGCCAGTAGCCGGGACAGAGAAAACTACGGCTACACCTTC | CASSRDRENYGYTF
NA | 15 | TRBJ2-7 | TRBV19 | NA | TGTGCCAGTAGTCCGCGGGGTCGGGGCTCCTACGAGCAGTACTTC | CASSPRGRGSYEQYF
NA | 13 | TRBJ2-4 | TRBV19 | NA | TGTGCCAGTAGTATTTCCGGAATAGACATTCAGTACTTC | CASSISGIDIQYF
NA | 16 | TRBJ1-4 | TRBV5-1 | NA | TGCGCCAGCAGTTTCGCAGGGCTTGCAACTAATGAAAAACTGTTTTTT | CASSFAGLATNEKLFF
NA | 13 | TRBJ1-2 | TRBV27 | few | TGTGCCAGCAGAGACCCGGGACAACTTGGCTACACCTTC | CASRDPGQLGYTF
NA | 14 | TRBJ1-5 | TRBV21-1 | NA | TGTGCCAGCAGCAATAGGGCCTACAATCAGCCCCAGCATTTT | CASSNRAYNQPQHF
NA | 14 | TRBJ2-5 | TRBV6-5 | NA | TGTGCCAGCAGTTACTACCAAGTTTCTGAGACCCAGTACTTC | CASSYYQVSETQYF
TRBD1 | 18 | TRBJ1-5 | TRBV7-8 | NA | TGTGCCAGCAGCCCAGACAGACAGGGCGCTCTTAGCAATCAGCCCCAGCATTTT | CASSPDRQGALSNQPQHF
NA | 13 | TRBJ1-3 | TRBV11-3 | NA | TGTGCCAGCAGCTCTACCTCTGGAAACACCATATATTTT | CASSSTSGNTIYF